These T cell receptor beta chains were read from a single sample in a study of blood T cell repertoires in COVID-19. Repertoires were generated with immunoSEQ multiplex PCR, while TCRdb's copy carries only in-frame clones and drops some. The data contain some 400,000 clones, 80% to 90% of them singletons. Source material: PBMCs or T cells enriched from blood (not recorded which). Every receptor here comes from a man aged 25-45 years who had recovered from COVID-19. CDR3s include the opening cysteine and the closing phenylalanine or tryptophan. Each record gives: J gene, clone size, D gene, V gene, CDR3 DNA, CDR3 protein. D genes are given only for firm matches. Clone sizes are given selectively: once, few, many, or a class where the clone is expanded.

>TRBJ1-1|-|-|TRBV12-3/TRBV12-4
TGTGCCAGCAGTGACCAGGCGGAAGCTTTCTTT
CASSDQAEAFF
>TRBJ1-2|once|TRBD1|TRBV2
TGTGCCAGCAGCTCGACAGGGGGTGCGATCTATGGCTACACCTTC
CASSSTGGAIYGYTF
>TRBJ2-3|-|TRBD2|TRBV6-5
TGTGCCACCCAACTACTAGCGGGAGGCGCGGATACGCAGTATTTT
CATQLLAGGADTQYF
>TRBJ2-2|-|-|TRBV6-4
TGTGCCAGCAGTGAGGGGGAGGCCGGGGAGCTGTTTTTT
CASSEGEAGELFF
>TRBJ1-1|-|TRBD1|TRBV5-1
TGCGCCAGCAGCTTGGAAATGAACCGGGACAGTCTTTTCTTT
CASSLEMNRDSLFF
>TRBJ1-5|-|-|TRBV5-8
TGTGCCAGCAGCTCAGTCTATCAGCCCCAGCATTTT
CASSSVYQPQHF
>TRBJ2-7|-|TRBD2|TRBV27
TGTGCCAGCAGTCCCACTAGCGGGAGGGTTGAGCAGTACTTC
CASSPTSGRVEQYF
>TRBJ1-2|-|-|TRBV7-8
TGTGCCAGCAGCCCGGCGAGGGTGAACTATGTTGACTACACCTTC
CASSPARVNYVDYTF
>TRBJ1-1|-|TRBD1|TRBV28
TGTGCCAGCAGACTTCAGGGGGCGTCAACTGAAGCTTTCTTT
CASRLQGASTEAFF
>TRBJ2-6|-|-|TRBV19
TGTGCCAGTAGTATAGGACACCGCTCTGGGGCCAACGTCCTGACTTTC
CASSIGHRSGANVLTF
>TRBJ2-7|-|-|TRBV27
TGTGCCAGCACCCATTCACTGTTTGGGGCGCGGATATACGAGCAGTACTTC
CASTHSLFGARIYEQYF
>TRBJ2-3|-|-|TRBV7-2
TGTGCCAGCAGCTTAATGCTAGGAGGTGCAGATACGCAGTATTTT
CASSLMLGGADTQYF
>TRBJ2-1|-|-|TRBV2
TGTGCCAGCAGTGAAGGGTTTACTGCCGTCCGGGATGAGCAGTTCTTC
CASSEGFTAVRDEQFF
>TRBJ1-5|-|-|TRBV30
TGTGCCTGGAGTGTACATGGGGCGTCAGGCCAGCCCCAGCATTTT
CAWSVHGASGQPQHF
>TRBJ2-7|-|TRBD1|TRBV7-9
TGTGCCAGCAGCTTATGGGGACAGGGGGCTTCCTACGAGCAGTACTTC
CASSLWGQGASYEQYF
>TRBJ2-3|-|TRBD1|TRBV6-5
TGTGCCAGCAGTAGGGACAGGGCAGGGGATACGCAGTATTTT
CASSRDRAGDTQYF
>TRBJ1-2|-|-|TRBV6-6
TGTGCCAGCAGTTACACAGAGGGCTTCGGGGGTGGCTACACCTTC
CASSYTEGFGGGYTF
>TRBJ2-3|-|TRBD2|TRBV27
TGTGCCAGCAGTTTCGGTGGGAGCGGGAGGGTCCGGGCGCAGTATTTT
CASSFGGSGRVRAQYF
>TRBJ2-2|-|TRBD2|TRBV2
TGTGCCAGCACATTCGCGGGAGAGAACACCGGGGAGCTGTTTTTT
CASTFAGENTGELFF
>TRBJ2-5|-|-|TRBV7-3
TGTGCCAGCAGCCGGGGATTGATGGAGACCCAGTACTTC
CASSRGLMETQYF
>TRBJ2-7|-|TRBD2|TRBV10-1
TGCGCCAGTTCGACTAGCGGAGGCCCCTACGAGCAGTACTTC
CASSTSGGPYEQYF
>TRBJ2-7|-|TRBD2|TRBV6-5
TGTGCCAGCAGTCTAGCGGGAGGCGAGCAGTACTTC
CASSLAGGEQYF
>TRBJ2-7|-|TRBD1|TRBV28
TGTGCCAGCAGTTTAAGGGGGCTAGCCTCGGACGAGCAGTACTTC
CASSLRGLASDEQYF
>TRBJ1-2|-|-|TRBV28
TGTGCCAGCAGTATACAGGGAACGGGCACCTTC
CASSIQGTGTF
>TRBJ2-5|-|-|TRBV7-7
TGTGCTAGCAGCTTAGGTCTATCGACCTCGGGAAAGACCCAGTACTTC
CASSLGLSTSGKTQYF
>TRBJ1-3|-|-|TRBV3-1/TRBV3-2
TGTGCCAGCAGCCCGCCCGGGACTCGCGCCATATATTTT
CASSPPGTRAIYF
>TRBJ2-1|-|-|TRBV27
TGTGCCGGGGGACTCTCCTACAATGAGCAGTTCTTC
CAGGLSYNEQFF
>TRBJ1-1|-|-|TRBV2
TGTGCCAGCTTTCGGGGAAGAAGTGGGTTTGACACTGAAGCTTTCTTT
CASFRGRSGFDTEAFF
>TRBJ2-3|-|TRBD1|TRBV19
TGTGCCAGTAGAAGGACAGGGAGCACAGATACGCAGTATTTT
CASRRTGSTDTQYF
>TRBJ2-2|few|TRBD1|TRBV4-1
TGCGCCAGCAGGGGACAGGTCGGCGGGGAGCTGTTTTTT
CASRGQVGGELFF
>TRBJ1-6|-|TRBD1|TRBV28
TGTGCCAGCAGTCCGACCGGGACAGGGTCCATTAGCTCCTATAATTCACCCCTCCACTTT
CASSPTGTGSISSYNSPLHF
>TRBJ1-1|-|TRBD1|TRBV5-1
TGCGCCAGCAGCCCCCAGGGGGGTGGGGGCACTGAAGCTTTCTTT
CASSPQGGGGTEAFF
>TRBJ2-7|few|-|TRBV7-9
TGTGCCAGCAGCTTAAGCGGGCGTGCAGACTACGAGCAGTACTTC
CASSLSGRADYEQYF
>TRBJ1-1|-|-|TRBV10-3
TGTGCCATCAGTGCTCAGGAGGGTTACACTGAAGCTTTCTTT
CAISAQEGYTEAFF
>TRBJ2-1|once|TRBD2|TRBV19
TGTGCCACAACGACTAGCGGGCTAAACAATGAGCAGTTCTTC
CATTTSGLNNEQFF
>TRBJ1-6|-|-|TRBV7-2
TGTGCCAGCAGCTTAGGCGCTGTCGTCTCCTATAATTCACCCCTCCACTTT
CASSLGAVVSYNSPLHF
>TRBJ2-2|-|-|TRBV7-2
TGTGCCAGCAGCTCGCCCGGGAAAGGCACCGGGGAGCTGTTTTTT
CASSSPGKGTGELFF
>TRBJ1-1|-|-|TRBV28
TGTGCCAGCAGTTTAACGGGGAGCGCTTTCTTT
CASSLTGSAFF
>TRBJ1-2|once|-|TRBV19
TGTGCCAGTAGCCCAGTGTCAGGCGGCTACACCTTC
CASSPVSGGYTF
>TRBJ2-7|-|TRBD2|TRBV28
TGTGCCAGCAGTTTTAGCGGGGCGGAGGTCTACGAGCAGTACTTC
CASSFSGAEVYEQYF
>TRBJ2-3|-|-|TRBV21-1
TGTGCCAGCAGCAAAAAGGGGAGAGGGGGAGGGAGCACAGATACGCAGTATTTT
CASSKKGRGGGSTDTQYF
>TRBJ2-1|-|TRBD2|TRBV7-6
TGTGCCAGCAGCTTAACTAGCGGGTGGAACAATGAGCAGTTCTTC
CASSLTSGWNNEQFF
>TRBJ1-1|-|TRBD1|TRBV4-1
TGCGCCAGCAGCCAAGGTGACTTGCGGACAGGGTCTGGTGAAGCTTTCTTT
CASSQGDLRTGSGEAFF
>TRBJ1-1|-|TRBD1|TRBV19
TGTGCCAGTAGCCCGTACAGGGGCGCCGCCACTGAAGCTTTCTTT
CASSPYRGAATEAFF
>TRBJ2-2|-|TRBD2|TRBV7-8
TGTGCCAGCAGCTTAGAGGGACTAGCGGGCAGGGCGAACACCGGGGAGCTGTTTTTT
CASSLEGLAGRANTGELFF
>TRBJ2-1|-|-|TRBV4-1
TGCGCCAGCAGCCAAGAACAGTTGAGCTCCTACAATGAGCAGTTCTTC
CASSQEQLSSYNEQFF
>TRBJ2-5|-|TRBD1|TRBV5-1
TGCGCCAGCAGCCCGACAGGGACAGAGACCCAGTACTTC
CASSPTGTETQYF
>TRBJ1-4|-|TRBD1|TRBV5-4
TGTGCCAGCAGCTCGACAGGGGGCCTCAGTGAAAAACTGTTTTTT
CASSSTGGLSEKLFF
>TRBJ1-1|-|TRBD1|TRBV10-3
TGTGCCATCACTAGACAGGGGGCATGGACTGAAGCTTTCTTT
CAITRQGAWTEAFF
>TRBJ2-1|-|-|TRBV6-4
TGTGCCAGCAGTGAGGGGGACAAGCAGTTCTTC
CASSEGDKQFF